The 9 T cell receptor beta chains given below trace back to one sample, sequenced in a study of Ad26.COV2.S vaccination and SARS-CoV-2 variants. TCRdb's copy holds only in-frame clones and misses some; the assay was immunoSEQ multiplex PCR. The sample contains around 350,000 clones, just over 90% of which appear only once. Sequenced here: peripheral blood, sampled after recovery from COVID-19. These receptors all come from a human donor who had recovered from COVID-19.

The CDR3 coding sequence is TGCAGCGTTGATTGGGGGGGGCACGGGGAGCTGTTTTTT. This gives the protein CSVDWGGHGELFF. The rearrangement uses TRBV29-1 and TRBJ2-2, with D tentatively TRBD2 (7 bases). V was cut by 3 bases and J by 7 bases, with 12 bases left in between. Germline V CDR1 and CDR2: SQVTM, ANQGSEA. CDR3 length: 13 amino acids.

The chain is built from TRBV18 and TRBJ1-2; tentative D call: TRBD1 (6 bases). This CDR3 has 14 residues. V lost 4 bases and J lost 6, with 15 bases in between. Germline-derived CDR1 and CDR2 are KGHSH and LQKENI. Here the CDR3 reads CASSRGQTVHGYTF. Here the CDR3 DNA reads TGTGCCAGCTCACGAGGACAGACGGTCCATGGCTACACCTTC.

The chain uses TRBV7-2 and TRBJ1-5, with D possibly being TRBD1 (6 bases). Germline CDR1 and CDR2: SGHTA and FQGNSA. The CDR3 consists of 15 residues. The V and J ends lost 4 bases and 1 base respectively, with 11 bases between them. The CDR3 reads CASSSYRASNQPQHF. In nucleotides, the CDR3 is TGTGCCAGCAGCTCGTACAGGGCGAGCAATCAGCCCCAGCATTTT.

V is TRBV6-5 and J is TRBJ1-2; unclear D gene. Germline V gives CDR1 MNHEY, CDR2 SVGAGI. With 0 bases removed from V and 10 bases from J, the gap between germline ends came to 9 bases. This CDR3 spans 12 amino acids. CDR3 region: CASSYSRIVYTF. The CDR3 DNA follows: TGTGCCAGCAGTTACTCGCGTATCGTCTACACCTTC.

This clone was picked up one time. The V and J genes are TRBV5-8 and TRBJ1-1; D not resolved. V lost 3 bases and J lost 10, with 16 bases in between. The CDR3 contains 13 residues. CDR1 is SGHTS and CDR2 is YDEGEE in the germline V gene. CDR3 sequence: CASSSTNTQVAFF. The CDR3 coding sequence is TGTGCCAGCAGCTCCACAAATACGCAGGTAGCTTTCTTT.

CDR3 nucleotides: TGTGCCAGCAGTGAAGATGAGACCCAGTACTTC. Encoded protein: CASSEDETQYF. The chain uses TRBV2 and TRBJ2-5; D ambiguous. This CDR3 region has 11 residues. Trimming pared 1 base from V and 5 bases from J, leaving 2 bases between. CDR1 is SNHLY and CDR2 is FYNNEI in the germline V gene.

The V call is TRBV10-1, the J call TRBJ2-5; weak D call: TRBD2 (5 bases). Germline V CDR1 and CDR2: WNHNN, SYGVQD (reference sequence). V was trimmed by 4 bases and J by 2 bases, leaving 8 bases between them. CDR3 length equals 13 residues. CDR3 nucleotide sequence: TGCGCCAGCAGTGTGGAGGCGCAAGAGACCCAGTACTTC. This codes for CASSVEAQETQYF.

The rearrangement uses TRBV2 and TRBJ2-2; 9 nucleotides agree with TRBD1. Unmatched junction bases numbered 5, after V lost 6 bases and J lost 6 bases. Germline V CDR1 and CDR2: SNHLY, FYNNEI. The length of the CDR3 is 14 residues. The CDR3 DNA sequence: TGTGCCAGCAGGGGACAGGGTGGCGCCGGGGAGCTGTTTTTT. Translating gives CASRGQGGAGELFF.

V gene TRBV14 combines with J gene TRBJ1-1, with D tentatively TRBD1 (5 bases). This CDR3 is built from 15 residues. Trimming pared 1 base from V and 1 base from J, leaving 10 bases between. CDR1 is SGHDN, CDR2 FVKESK, per germline. CDR3 amino acids: CASSQGRDWNTEAFF. DNA of the CDR3: TGTGCCAGCAGCCAAGGAAGGGACTGGAACACTGAAGCTTTCTTT.